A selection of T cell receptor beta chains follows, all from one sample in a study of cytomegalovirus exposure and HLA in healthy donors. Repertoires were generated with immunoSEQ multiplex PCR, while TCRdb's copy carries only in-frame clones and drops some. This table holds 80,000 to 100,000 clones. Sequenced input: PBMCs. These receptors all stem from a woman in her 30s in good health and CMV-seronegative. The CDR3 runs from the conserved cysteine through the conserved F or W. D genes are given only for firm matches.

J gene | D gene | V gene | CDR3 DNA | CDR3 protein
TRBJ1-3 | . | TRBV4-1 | TGCGCCAGCAGTCCTACTGCCTCTCTACGGAACACCATATATTTT | CASSPTASLRNTIYF
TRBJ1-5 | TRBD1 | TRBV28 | TGTGCCAGCGCCCCGGGACAGGGGACGCAGCCCCAGCATTTT | CASAPGQGTQPQHF
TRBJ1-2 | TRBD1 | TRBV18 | TGTGCCAGCTCCCCCGGACAGGACTACTATGGCTACACCTTC | CASSPGQDYYGYTF
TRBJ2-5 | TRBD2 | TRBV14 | TGTGCCAGCAGCCAAACTAGCGGGGAAGAGACCCAGTACTTC | CASSQTSGEETQYF
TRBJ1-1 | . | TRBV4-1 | TGCGCCAGCAGCCAAGATAGGGGTGGCACTGAAGCTTTCTTT | CASSQDRGGTEAFF
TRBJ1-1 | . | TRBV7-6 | TGTGCCAGCAGCGTAATTGTACGTGCGGGGGACACTGAAGCTTTCTTT | CASSVIVRAGDTEAFF
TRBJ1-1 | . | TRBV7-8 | TGTGCCAGCAGCTTCGGTGAAGCTACTGAAGCTTTCTTT | CASSFGEATEAFF
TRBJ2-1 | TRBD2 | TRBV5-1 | TGCGCCAGCAGAGAGCGGGAAATCTACAATGAGCAGTTCTTC | CASREREIYNEQFF
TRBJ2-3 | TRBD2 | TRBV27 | TGTGCCAGCAGACTAGCGGGGGCACGAAGCACAGATACGCAGTATTTT | CASRLAGARSTDTQYF
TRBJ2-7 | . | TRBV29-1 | TGCAGCGTTGATGGGCAGGGTACCTACGAGCAGTACTTC | CSVDGQGTYEQYF
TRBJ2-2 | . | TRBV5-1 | TGCGCCAGCAGCGAGCTTGGGAACACCGGGGAGCTGTTTTTT | CASSELGNTGELFF
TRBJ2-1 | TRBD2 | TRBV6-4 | TGTGCCAGCAGTGACTCAAAGCGGGAGGGCAATGAGCAGTTCTTC | CASSDSKREGNEQFF
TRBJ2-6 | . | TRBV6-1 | TGTGCCGGCAGACGGTCTTTCGGGGCCAACGTCCTGACTTTC | CAGRRSFGANVLTF
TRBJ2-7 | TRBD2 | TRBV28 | TGTGCCAGCAGCACCACCGGGGGACTAGGTACGCTGCAGTACTTC | CASSTTGGLGTLQYF
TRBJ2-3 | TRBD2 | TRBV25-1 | TGTGCCAGCAGTGAGCCTCTAGCGGGAGTCGGTGATACGCAGTATTTT | CASSEPLAGVGDTQYF
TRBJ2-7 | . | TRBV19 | TGTGCCAGTAGGTCCTTGGAAGACAGTCGCTACGAGCAGTACTTC | CASRSLEDSRYEQYF
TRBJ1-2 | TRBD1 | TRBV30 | TGTGCCTACTCGACAGGGAACTATGGCTACACCTTC | CAYSTGNYGYTF
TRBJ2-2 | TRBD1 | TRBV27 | TGTGCCAGCAGTTTCAGGGGGCTAAGGGGGGAGCTGTTTTTT | CASSFRGLRGELFF
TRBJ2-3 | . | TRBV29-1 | TGCAGCGTGGAACAGGGCCCAGATACGCAGTATTTT | CSVEQGPDTQYF
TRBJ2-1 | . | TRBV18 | TGTGCCAGCTCCCCCGGGACTTCCCCGGCCAATGAGCAGTTCTTC | CASSPGTSPANEQFF
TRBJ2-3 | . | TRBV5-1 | TGCGCCAGCAGCTCGGGACTCCCCACAGATACGCAGTATTTT | CASSSGLPTDTQYF
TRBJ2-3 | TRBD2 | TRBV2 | TGTGCCAGCCTGGGGCGGGAGGGGACAGATACGCAGTATTTT | CASLGREGTDTQYF
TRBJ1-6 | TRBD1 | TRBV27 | TGTGCCAGCAGTTTCCAGGACAGGGAAGGTTCACCCCTCCACTTT | CASSFQDREGSPLHF
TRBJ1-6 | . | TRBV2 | TGTGCCAGCAGGGAGATCGGGGGGGGTGGTTCACCCCTCCACTTT | CASREIGGGGSPLHF
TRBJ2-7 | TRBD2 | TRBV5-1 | TGCGCCAGCAGCCCAGGACTAGCGGGGGTCATGTACGAGCAGTACTTC | CASSPGLAGVMYEQYF
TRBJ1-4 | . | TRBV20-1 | TGCAGTGCCACGAGCGGAAAAACTGTTTTT | CSATSGKTVF
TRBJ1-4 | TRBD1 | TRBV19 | TGTGCCAGTACCATCGCCGGGACAGGCGATGAAAAACTGTTTTTT | CASTIAGTGDEKLFF
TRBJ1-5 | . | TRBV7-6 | TGTGCCAGCAGCTTCCCAAATCAGCCCCAGCATTTT | CASSFPNQPQHF
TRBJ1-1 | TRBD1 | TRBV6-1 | TGTGCCAGCACCCGGACAGGGGAAGGGACTGAAGCTTTCTTT | CASTRTGEGTEAFF
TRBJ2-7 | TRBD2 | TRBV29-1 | TGCAGCGTTTTTACTAGCGGGGGGACGTACGAGCAGTACTTC | CSVFTSGGTYEQYF
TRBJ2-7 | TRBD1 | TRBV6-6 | TGTGCCAGCATCCCGTCCGGGGACAGGGTAGCCGAGCAGTACTTC | CASIPSGDRVAEQYF
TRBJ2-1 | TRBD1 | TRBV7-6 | TGTGCCAGCAGCTTAACAGGGGGCCGTGAGCAGTTCTTC | CASSLTGGREQFF
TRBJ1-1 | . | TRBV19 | TGTGCCAGTAATGGCAGGGTGGGGATGAACACTGAAGCTTTCTTT | CASNGRVGMNTEAFF